This TCR beta chain derives from a study of early T cells in non-severe SARS-CoV-2 infection. Background on the study: Bulk RNA from unsorted whole blood was sequenced; chains were unpaired. Study-wide points: Missing private and CD4 specificities, VDJdb matching favored anti-spike CD8 responses.

The germline V gene encodes CDR1 SGHRS and CDR2 YFSETQ. The CDR3 runs to 14 residues. V lost 2 bases and J 6 bases, leaving 12 bases between the germline ends. Concerning this clonotype itself: Its target is unknown.

Individual cDNA molecules received unique molecular identifiers during library preparation. TCRdb itself ran the 5' RACE reads through MiXCR, one entry per CDR3 protein. The data contain tens of thousands of distinct CDR3 sequences, roughly 18% of them seen just once; the ten biggest clones take up under 9%. The chain couples TRBV5-1 to TRBJ2-1; tentatively, D is TRBD2 (6 bases). The sample here was whole blood, taken at baseline. This clonotype was obtained from an adult who was a healthcare worker with PCR-confirmed SARS-CoV-2 infection or an uninfected control (not recorded which). In DNA form, the CDR3 reads TGCGCCAGCAGCTTCGCGGGGCCCGGCAATGAGCAGTTCTTC. It encodes CASSFAGPGNEQFF.